This T cell receptor (beta chain) was identified during a study of OX40 agonist ivuxolimab in advanced cancers. Whole-study context: A history of anti-PD-1, anti-PD-L1 or anti-CTLA-4 therapy was acceptable, and 40% had some. Three patients, one with hepatocellular carcinoma and two with cutaneous melanoma, achieved partial responses. Study findings and constraints: On average, CD8+ T cells showed a greater number of expanded clones than CD4+.

The CDR3 runs 18 residues. V lost 4 bases to trimming and J lost 3 bases; unmatched junction nucleotides: 6. CDR1 is SGHDN and CDR2 is FVKESK in the germline V gene. Libraries were prepared by immunoSEQ multiplex PCR; TCRdb keeps only in-frame clonotypes and omits some of them. Among 98,000 or so clones, roughly nine tenths were seen once, and the ten largest hold about 0.8%. Worth noting for this clone: Its antigen is undetermined.

Sequencing used CD4+ or CD8+ T cells sorted from blood, obtained in a trial of the OX40 agonist ivuxolimab. This TCR was sampled from an adult with an advanced solid tumor such as melanoma, head and neck, liver or kidney cancer. The chain combines TRBV14 with TRBJ2-4; TRBD2 aligns across 16 bases. This CDR3 reads CASSPGLAGGFGKNIQYF. The CDR3, as DNA: TGTGCCAGCAGCCCGGGACTAGCGGGAGGGTTTGGCAAAAACATTCAGTACTTC. Combining the CDR3 with reference TRBV14 and TRBJ2-4 gives the whole variable domain EAGVTQFPSHSVIEKGQTVTLRCDPISGHDNLYWYRRVMGKEIKFLLHFVKESKQDESGMPNNRFLAERTGGTYSTLKVQPAELEDSGVYFCASSPGLAGGFGKNIQYFGAGTRLSVL.